These T cell receptor beta chains were read from a single sample in a study of PD-L1 blockade in urothelial cancer. The table came from immunoSEQ multiplex PCR; TCRdb's copy has only in-frame clones and leaves some out. Altogether around 82,000 clones are present, 84% being singletons, with the ten largest covering approximately 2.1%. The specimen comprised PBMCs, sampled around atezolizumab (anti-PD-L1) treatment. The receptors shown here come from a man aged 55 to 69 with urothelial cancer. Both conserved end residues are part of each CDR3. Each record gives: CDR3 DNA, CDR3 protein, D gene, J gene, V gene, clone size. D genes are given only for firm matches. The listing skips clone size in some rows; elsewhere it reads once, few, many or a size class.

CDR3 DNA: TGTGCCAGGAGGACAGAGAACACCGGGGAGCTGTTTTTT
CDR3 protein: CARRTENTGELFF
D gene: NA
J gene: TRBJ2-2
V gene: TRBV2
clone size: NA

CDR3 DNA: TGTGCCAGCAGTGATTGGGACAGGACCTACGAGCAGTACTTC
CDR3 protein: CASSDWDRTYEQYF
D gene: TRBD1
J gene: TRBJ2-7
V gene: TRBV6-1
clone size: NA

CDR3 DNA: TGTGCCATCAGTGACTCGGGACAGGGCGCAGATACGCAGTATTTT
CDR3 protein: CAISDSGQGADTQYF
D gene: TRBD1
J gene: TRBJ2-3
V gene: TRBV10-3
clone size: NA

CDR3 DNA: TGCAGCGTCTACACAGGGGGCAATGAGCAGTTCTTC
CDR3 protein: CSVYTGGNEQFF
D gene: TRBD1
J gene: TRBJ2-1
V gene: TRBV29-1
clone size: few

CDR3 DNA: TGCGCCAGCAGCCAAGGCCACGGCGGGTCGGATACGCAGTATTTT
CDR3 protein: CASSQGHGGSDTQYF
D gene: NA
J gene: TRBJ2-3
V gene: TRBV4-1
clone size: once

CDR3 DNA: TGTGCCAGCAGTGACAGGCAGTCTGGCAATCAGCCCCAGCATTTT
CDR3 protein: CASSDRQSGNQPQHF
D gene: NA
J gene: TRBJ1-5
V gene: TRBV2
clone size: NA

CDR3 DNA: TGTGCCAGCAGCGAACAGGGGTATAGCAATCAGCCCCAGCATTTT
CDR3 protein: CASSEQGYSNQPQHF
D gene: TRBD1
J gene: TRBJ1-5
V gene: TRBV7-8
clone size: NA

CDR3 DNA: TGCGCCAGCAGCTTGGGGGGGGTCTACGAGCAGTACTTC
CDR3 protein: CASSLGGVYEQYF
D gene: NA
J gene: TRBJ2-7
V gene: TRBV5-1
clone size: NA

CDR3 DNA: TGTGCCAGCAGTGACGGAAACAGGGGGAATCAGCCCCAGCATTTT
CDR3 protein: CASSDGNRGNQPQHF
D gene: TRBD1
J gene: TRBJ1-5
V gene: TRBV6-1
clone size: NA

CDR3 DNA: TGCGCCAGCAGCCCGGGGAGGGGGGGACTGGAGCAGTACTTC
CDR3 protein: CASSPGRGGLEQYF
D gene: NA
J gene: TRBJ2-7
V gene: TRBV5-1
clone size: once

CDR3 DNA: TGCGCCAGCAGCCGAAGTCAATCATCGGGGTCAGAGACCCAGTACTTC
CDR3 protein: CASSRSQSSGSETQYF
D gene: NA
J gene: TRBJ2-5
V gene: TRBV5-1
clone size: NA

CDR3 DNA: TGCGCCAGCAGCTTGGCCAGCTCTGGAAACACCATATATTTT
CDR3 protein: CASSLASSGNTIYF
D gene: NA
J gene: TRBJ1-3
V gene: TRBV5-1
clone size: NA

CDR3 DNA: TGTGCCAGCACCCGGACTAGCGGGAGGGCGAACACCGGGGAGCTGTTTTTT
CDR3 protein: CASTRTSGRANTGELFF
D gene: TRBD2
J gene: TRBJ2-2
V gene: TRBV27
clone size: NA

CDR3 DNA: TGTGCCAGCTCACCACCGGGAGAGGGAGGTGGTCAGCCCCAGCATTTT
CDR3 protein: CASSPPGEGGGQPQHF
D gene: NA
J gene: TRBJ1-5
V gene: TRBV18
clone size: NA

CDR3 DNA: TGTGCCAGCAGCCCGGACAGGGGGCTTGTGAACACTGAAGCTTTCTTT
CDR3 protein: CASSPDRGLVNTEAFF
D gene: TRBD1
J gene: TRBJ1-1
V gene: TRBV7-9
clone size: once

CDR3 DNA: TGTGCCAGCATACTAGCGGAAAGCTCCTACGAGCAGTACTTC
CDR3 protein: CASILAESSYEQYF
D gene: TRBD2
J gene: TRBJ2-7
V gene: TRBV6-1
clone size: once

CDR3 DNA: TGTGCCAGCAGTTACGACAGGGTTAGGAACGAGCAGTACTTC
CDR3 protein: CASSYDRVRNEQYF
D gene: TRBD1
J gene: TRBJ2-7
V gene: TRBV6-5
clone size: NA

CDR3 DNA: TGTGCCAGCAGTTTCGGGGGGGCACACACAGATACGCAGTATTTT
CDR3 protein: CASSFGGAHTDTQYF
D gene: TRBD2
J gene: TRBJ2-3
V gene: TRBV6-5
clone size: NA

CDR3 DNA: TGTGCCAGCAGTGCAGACAGGGCGGACTATGGCTACACCTTC
CDR3 protein: CASSADRADYGYTF
D gene: TRBD1
J gene: TRBJ1-2
V gene: TRBV2
clone size: NA

CDR3 DNA: TGTGCCAGCAGGACGTCCGGACAGGGTAAATCGACCCAGCATTTT
CDR3 protein: CASRTSGQGKSTQHF
D gene: NA
J gene: TRBJ1-5
V gene: TRBV12-1
clone size: few

CDR3 DNA: TGTGCCAGCAGCTTGGAGGGACTGGAGGGCTCCTACGAGCAGTACTTC
CDR3 protein: CASSLEGLEGSYEQYF
D gene: NA
J gene: TRBJ2-7
V gene: TRBV5-8
clone size: NA

CDR3 DNA: TGCGCCAGCAGTGAGTCAGGAGTAACTACAGGAAACACCATATATTTT
CDR3 protein: CASSESGVTTGNTIYF
D gene: NA
J gene: TRBJ1-3
V gene: TRBV10-1
clone size: NA

CDR3 DNA: TGTGCCAGCTCACTAACCGGGACAGATCAGCCCCAGCATTTT
CDR3 protein: CASSLTGTDQPQHF
D gene: TRBD1
J gene: TRBJ1-5
V gene: TRBV18
clone size: NA

CDR3 DNA: TGTGCCAGCAGCTTTACAGAAAACTATGGCTACACCTTC
CDR3 protein: CASSFTENYGYTF
D gene: NA
J gene: TRBJ1-2
V gene: TRBV7-3
clone size: NA

CDR3 DNA: TGTGCCAGCAGCCCGTACACCGGACGGGACTACACCTTC
CDR3 protein: CASSPYTGRDYTF
D gene: NA
J gene: TRBJ1-2
V gene: TRBV7-2
clone size: NA

CDR3 DNA: TGTGCCAGCAGCTTAGTTGGGGGACAGGGGATCGGTGGCTACACCTTC
CDR3 protein: CASSLVGGQGIGGYTF
D gene: TRBD1
J gene: TRBJ1-2
V gene: TRBV7-2
clone size: NA

CDR3 DNA: TGCGCCAGCAGCCTCGAACACAGGACAGGAGGAGATACGCAGTATTTT
CDR3 protein: CASSLEHRTGGDTQYF
D gene: TRBD1
J gene: TRBJ2-3
V gene: TRBV4-3
clone size: once

CDR3 DNA: TGTGCCAGTAGTGCCGGACAGGGGGCTCGCAATCAGCCCCAGCATTTT
CDR3 protein: CASSAGQGARNQPQHF
D gene: TRBD1
J gene: TRBJ1-5
V gene: TRBV19
clone size: NA

CDR3 DNA: TGTGCCAGCAGCAACGGACAGATTATCTCCTACGAGCAGTACTTC
CDR3 protein: CASSNGQIISYEQYF
D gene: NA
J gene: TRBJ2-7
V gene: TRBV5-5
clone size: once

CDR3 DNA: TGTGCCAGCAGTCCGCGAGTGGGCAGCTCCTCCTACGAGCAGTACTTC
CDR3 protein: CASSPRVGSSSYEQYF
D gene: NA
J gene: TRBJ2-7
V gene: TRBV27
clone size: few

CDR3 DNA: TGTGCCAGCAGCTTAGCGGGGTATTCACCCCTCCACTTT
CDR3 protein: CASSLAGYSPLHF
D gene: NA
J gene: TRBJ1-6
V gene: TRBV11-2
clone size: once

CDR3 DNA: TGCGCCAGCAGCCTAGGGACTAGCGGAGGCGGGGAGCTGTTTTTT
CDR3 protein: CASSLGTSGGGELFF
D gene: TRBD2
J gene: TRBJ2-2
V gene: TRBV5-1
clone size: NA

CDR3 DNA: TGCAGCGCCCGACAGGTTAGCTCCTACAATGAGCAGTTCTTC
CDR3 protein: CSARQVSSYNEQFF
D gene: NA
J gene: TRBJ2-1
V gene: TRBV29-1
clone size: NA

CDR3 DNA: TGTGCCAGCAGCTCAAACAGGGGGCGCACAAATACGCAGTATTTT
CDR3 protein: CASSSNRGRTNTQYF
D gene: TRBD1
J gene: TRBJ2-3
V gene: TRBV7-9
clone size: NA

CDR3 DNA: TGTGCCTGGAGTGTACTGGGCAACGTGGAGACCCAGTACTTC
CDR3 protein: CAWSVLGNVETQYF
D gene: NA
J gene: TRBJ2-5
V gene: TRBV30
clone size: NA

CDR3 DNA: TGTGCCAGCAGCTCCAGCGGGGTAGGGAACACTGAAGCTTTCTTT
CDR3 protein: CASSSSGVGNTEAFF
D gene: NA
J gene: TRBJ1-1
V gene: TRBV11-3
clone size: NA

CDR3 DNA: TGTGCCAGCAGCCAAGGTGGGGGCAGCCCCCAGCATTTT
CDR3 protein: CASSQGGGSPQHF
D gene: NA
J gene: TRBJ1-5
V gene: TRBV14
clone size: few

CDR3 DNA: TGTGCCAGCAGCGTAGCTGTCGGACAGGGGGGAGGTGAGCAGTTCTTC
CDR3 protein: CASSVAVGQGGGEQFF
D gene: TRBD1
J gene: TRBJ2-1
V gene: TRBV9
clone size: NA

CDR3 DNA: TGTGCCAGCAGCTTAGAGGGGGGGGGCTACACCTTC
CDR3 protein: CASSLEGGGYTF
D gene: NA
J gene: TRBJ1-2
V gene: TRBV11-2
clone size: NA

CDR3 DNA: TGTGCCAGCAGCTTGACCTCGACTAGCGGAAGGGGTGAGCAGTTCTTC
CDR3 protein: CASSLTSTSGRGEQFF
D gene: TRBD2
J gene: TRBJ2-1
V gene: TRBV7-2
clone size: NA

CDR3 DNA: TGTGCCAGCAGCTTTTCGGTCCAAGAGACCCAGTACTTC
CDR3 protein: CASSFSVQETQYF
D gene: NA
J gene: TRBJ2-5
V gene: TRBV7-9
clone size: NA

CDR3 DNA: TGTGCCAGCAGCACTTATACCCGGGACAGAGCCTACGAGCAGTACTTC
CDR3 protein: CASSTYTRDRAYEQYF
D gene: TRBD1
J gene: TRBJ2-7
V gene: TRBV5-6
clone size: NA

CDR3 DNA: TGCGCCAGCAGCCAAGATGAGTTCATACTAGCGGGACTCTCATTTCCCTACGAGCAGTACTTC
CDR3 protein: CASSQDEFILAGLSFPYEQYF
D gene: TRBD2
J gene: TRBJ2-7
V gene: TRBV4-3
clone size: NA

CDR3 DNA: TGTGCCAGCAGTTACTCCGGGACAGGGGTTGAAAAACTGTTTTTT
CDR3 protein: CASSYSGTGVEKLFF
D gene: TRBD1
J gene: TRBJ1-4
V gene: TRBV6-5
clone size: NA

CDR3 DNA: TGTGCCAGCAGCTCGGGGACAGGACAATACTACGAGCAGTACTTC
CDR3 protein: CASSSGTGQYYEQYF
D gene: TRBD1
J gene: TRBJ2-7
V gene: TRBV11-2
clone size: NA

CDR3 DNA: TGTGCCAGCAGTTACTCGGGTGCAGGGGGCTACGAGCAGTACTTC
CDR3 protein: CASSYSGAGGYEQYF
D gene: TRBD1
J gene: TRBJ2-7
V gene: TRBV6-6
clone size: NA

CDR3 DNA: TGTGCCAGCAACGCCGGGACAGGATACAATGAGCAGTTCTTC
CDR3 protein: CASNAGTGYNEQFF
D gene: TRBD1
J gene: TRBJ2-1
V gene: TRBV6-6
clone size: few

CDR3 DNA: TGTGCCAGCAGCTTATCGGGGACCGGGGAGCTGTTTTTT
CDR3 protein: CASSLSGTGELFF
D gene: NA
J gene: TRBJ2-2
V gene: TRBV7-9
clone size: NA

CDR3 DNA: TGTGCCAGCAGCCTAGCGGGCACAGATACGCAGTATTTT
CDR3 protein: CASSLAGTDTQYF
D gene: TRBD2
J gene: TRBJ2-3
V gene: TRBV5-4
clone size: NA

CDR3 DNA: TGCGCCAGCAGCTTGGGCATGGCAGGGGCGAACACTGAAGCTTTCTTT
CDR3 protein: CASSLGMAGANTEAFF
D gene: NA
J gene: TRBJ1-1
V gene: TRBV5-1
clone size: once

CDR3 DNA: TGTGCCAGCAGCTTACGTGCGGGGGCCGGCGAGACCCAGTACTTC
CDR3 protein: CASSLRAGAGETQYF
D gene: NA
J gene: TRBJ2-5
V gene: TRBV11-3
clone size: NA

CDR3 DNA: TGTGCCAGCAGCCCTTATGTCGAAGAGACCCAGTACTTC
CDR3 protein: CASSPYVEETQYF
D gene: NA
J gene: TRBJ2-5
V gene: TRBV9
clone size: NA

CDR3 DNA: TGCGCCAGCAGCCAAGATTTTACTGCGTTAGCTAACTATGGCTACACCTTC
CDR3 protein: CASSQDFTALANYGYTF
D gene: NA
J gene: TRBJ1-2
V gene: TRBV4-3
clone size: NA

CDR3 DNA: TGTGCCAGCAGCTTCTCAGGGGGGCTATACGAGCAGTTCTTC
CDR3 protein: CASSFSGGLYEQFF
D gene: NA
J gene: TRBJ2-1
V gene: TRBV7-8
clone size: NA

CDR3 DNA: TGCGCCAGCAGCCAAGAACCGGGACAAGAGACCCAGTACTTC
CDR3 protein: CASSQEPGQETQYF
D gene: NA
J gene: TRBJ2-5
V gene: TRBV4-3
clone size: NA

CDR3 DNA: TGCGCCAGCAGCCGCACTACAGGGGGATCCACTGAAGCTTTCTTT
CDR3 protein: CASSRTTGGSTEAFF
D gene: TRBD1
J gene: TRBJ1-1
V gene: TRBV5-1
clone size: few

CDR3 DNA: TGTGCCAGCAGCTTGATTCAGGAGGGCGGCGAGCAGTACTTC
CDR3 protein: CASSLIQEGGEQYF
D gene: NA
J gene: TRBJ2-7
V gene: TRBV5-5
clone size: NA